These T cell receptor beta chains were read from a single sample in a study of cytomegalovirus exposure and HLA in healthy donors. Produced via immunoSEQ multiplex PCR; TCRdb's table is partial and in-frame only. Of 150,000 to 200,000 clones in the sample, roughly 79% are singletons; the top ten hold approximately 2.1%. Material for sequencing was PBMCs. The receptors were sampled from a man aged 25-45 years in good health and CMV-seronegative. The CDR3 runs from the conserved cysteine through the conserved F or W. D genes are given only for firm matches. Only part of the rows carry a size: once, few, many, or a class if the clone is expanded.

D	size	V	J	CDR3
TRBD2	.	TRBV6-1	TRBJ2-3	CASSASSGSGTDTQYF
.	.	TRBV2	TRBJ1-4	CASSGTRATNEKLFF
.	.	TRBV19	TRBJ2-2	CASSIGPGWDGELFF
TRBD2	.	TRBV6-5	TRBJ2-5	CASVPASGHQETQYF
.	.	TRBV6-5	TRBJ1-1	CASISGLGTEAFF
.	.	TRBV2	TRBJ2-6	CASSTQLPSGANVLTF
TRBD1	.	TRBV5-1	TRBJ1-3	CASSSNRDSYSSGNTIYF
TRBD2	.	TRBV7-9	TRBJ2-7	CASSSRLARYHEQYF
.	.	TRBV7-2	TRBJ2-1	CASSLASYNEQFF
.	few	TRBV10-3	TRBJ2-7	CASKKPEGTYEQYF
.	.	TRBV11-3	TRBJ2-1	CASSAPGREQFF
TRBD2	.	TRBV6-6	TRBJ2-7	CASYYESGRKAYEQYF
.	few	TRBV7-9	TRBJ1-5	CASSLGGAQPQHF
.	.	TRBV28	TRBJ2-3	CASSFVGHSTDTQYF
TRBD2	.	TRBV28	TRBJ2-7	CASSLAPRLAGNYEQYF
.	.	TRBV28	TRBJ2-3	CASTKQELGYTQYF
TRBD1	.	TRBV6-5	TRBJ2-5	CASSYDTGGQETQYF
.	.	TRBV19	TRBJ1-2	CASSSLRSYGYTF